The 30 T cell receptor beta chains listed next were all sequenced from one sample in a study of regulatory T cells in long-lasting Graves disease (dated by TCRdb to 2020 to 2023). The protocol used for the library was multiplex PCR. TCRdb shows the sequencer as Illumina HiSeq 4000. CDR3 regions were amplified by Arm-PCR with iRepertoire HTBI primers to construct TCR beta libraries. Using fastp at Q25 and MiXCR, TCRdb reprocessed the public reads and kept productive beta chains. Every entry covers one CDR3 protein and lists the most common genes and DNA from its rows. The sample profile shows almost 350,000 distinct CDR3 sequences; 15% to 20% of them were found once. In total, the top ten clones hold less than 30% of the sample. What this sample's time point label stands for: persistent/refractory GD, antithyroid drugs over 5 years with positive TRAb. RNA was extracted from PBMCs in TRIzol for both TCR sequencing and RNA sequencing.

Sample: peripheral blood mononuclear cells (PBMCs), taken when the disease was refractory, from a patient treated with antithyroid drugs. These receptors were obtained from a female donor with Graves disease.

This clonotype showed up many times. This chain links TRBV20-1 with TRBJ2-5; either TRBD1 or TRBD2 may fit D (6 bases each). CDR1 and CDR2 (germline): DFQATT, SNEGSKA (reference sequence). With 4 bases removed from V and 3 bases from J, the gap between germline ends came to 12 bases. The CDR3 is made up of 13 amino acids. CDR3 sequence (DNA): TGCAGTGCTAAGAGGGGGGCGGAAGAGACCCAGTACTTC. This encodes CSAKRGAEETQYF.

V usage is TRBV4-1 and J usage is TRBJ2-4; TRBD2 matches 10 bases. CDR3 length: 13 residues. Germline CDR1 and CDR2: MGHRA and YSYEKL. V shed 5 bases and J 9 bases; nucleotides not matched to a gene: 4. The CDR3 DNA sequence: TGCGCCAGCAGCGAGCAGCGGGGGGGCATTCAGTACTTC. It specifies CASSEQRGGIQYF.

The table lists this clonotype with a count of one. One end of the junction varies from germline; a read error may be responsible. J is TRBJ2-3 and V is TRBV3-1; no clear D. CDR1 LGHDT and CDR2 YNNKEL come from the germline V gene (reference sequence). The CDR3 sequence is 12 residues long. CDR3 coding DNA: TGCGCCAGCAGCCAAGTACCAGATACGCAGTATTTT. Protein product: CASSQVPDTQYF.

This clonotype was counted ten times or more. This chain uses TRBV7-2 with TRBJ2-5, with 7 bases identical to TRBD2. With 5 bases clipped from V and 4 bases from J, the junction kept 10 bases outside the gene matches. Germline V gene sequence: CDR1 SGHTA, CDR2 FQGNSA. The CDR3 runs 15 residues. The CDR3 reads CASSGGLHIGETQYF. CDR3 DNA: TGTGCCAGCAGCGGGGGACTACATATAGGAGAGACCCAGTACTTC.

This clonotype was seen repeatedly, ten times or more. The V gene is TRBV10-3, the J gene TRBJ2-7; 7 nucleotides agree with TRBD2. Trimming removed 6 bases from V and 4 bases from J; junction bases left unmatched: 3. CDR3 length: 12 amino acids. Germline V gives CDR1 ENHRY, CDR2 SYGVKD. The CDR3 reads CAIRTGGYEQYF. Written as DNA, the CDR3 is TGTGCCATCAGGACGGGGGGTTACGAGCAGTACTTC.

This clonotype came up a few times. For the CDR3, the DNA is TGCAGTGCTAGAGATGCCGGACAGGGCATACAAGAGACCCAGTACTTC. Protein sequence: CSARDAGQGIQETQYF. J is TRBJ2-5 and V is TRBV20-1; TRBD1 agrees at 8 bases. The CDR3 sequence is 16 residues long. The germline V gene encodes CDR1 DFQATT and CDR2 SNEGSKA (reference sequence). J gave up 2 bases and V 0 bases, and 8 bases lay outside the gene matches.

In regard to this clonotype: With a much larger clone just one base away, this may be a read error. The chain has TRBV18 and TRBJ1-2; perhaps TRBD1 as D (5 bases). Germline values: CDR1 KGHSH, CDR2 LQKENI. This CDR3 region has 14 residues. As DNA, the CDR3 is TGTGCCAGCAGACCCGACAGCGACGGATATGGCTGCACCTTC. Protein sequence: CASRPDSDGYGCTF.

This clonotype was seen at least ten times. CDR3 nucleotide sequence: TGTGCCTGGAGACCCCGTGGGGGGCGGTCAGGCTACACCTTC. As protein: CAWRPRGGRSGYTF. The gene calls are TRBV30 and TRBJ1-2; maybe TRBD1 (6 bases). This CDR3 region has 14 residues. V was pared by 3 bases and J by 8 bases, with 19 bases between. Germline assignment: CDR1 GTSNPN and CDR2 SVGIG (reference sequence).

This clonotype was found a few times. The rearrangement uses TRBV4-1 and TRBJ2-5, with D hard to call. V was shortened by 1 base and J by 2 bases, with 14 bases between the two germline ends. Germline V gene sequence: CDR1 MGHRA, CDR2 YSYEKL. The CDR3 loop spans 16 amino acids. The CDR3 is CASSQVGPGVQETQYF. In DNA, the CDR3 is TGCGCCAGCAGCCAAGTCGGACCAGGCGTTCAAGAGACCCAGTACTTC.

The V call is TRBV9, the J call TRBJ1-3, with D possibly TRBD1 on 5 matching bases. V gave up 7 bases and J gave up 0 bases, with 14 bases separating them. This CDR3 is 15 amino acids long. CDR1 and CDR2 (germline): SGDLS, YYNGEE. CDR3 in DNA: TGTGCCAGCGCCGGGACGGGTAGCTCTGGAAACACCATATATTTT. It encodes CASAGTGSSGNTIYF.

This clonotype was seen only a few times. The CDR3 region is CASSPPWGRNTGELFF. As DNA, the CDR3 is TGTGCCAGCTCACCCCCATGGGGACGGAACACCGGGGAGCTGTTTTTT. This chain links TRBV18 with TRBJ2-2; the D gene could be TRBD1 or TRBD2 (5 bases each). Germline values: CDR1 KGHSH, CDR2 LQKENI. Trimming pared 3 bases from V and 1 base from J, leaving 12 bases between. This CDR3 comprises 16 residues.

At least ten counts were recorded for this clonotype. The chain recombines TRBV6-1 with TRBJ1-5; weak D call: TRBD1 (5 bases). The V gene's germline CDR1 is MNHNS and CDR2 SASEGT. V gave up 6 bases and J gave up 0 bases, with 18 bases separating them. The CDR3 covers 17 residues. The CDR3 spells CASRRDSLVYSNQPQHF. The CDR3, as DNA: TGTGCCAGCAGACGAGACAGCCTAGTTTATAGCAATCAGCCCCAGCATTTT.

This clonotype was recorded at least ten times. For the CDR3, the DNA is TGTGCCAGCAGTTCCCCTTATCTTATGAGCGAAGCTTTCTTT. Its protein product is CASSSPYLMSEAFF. The J gene is TRBJ1-1, the V gene TRBV27; D unresolved. The ends were cut back, 4 bases at V and 8 bases at J, with 17 bases in the middle. This CDR3 contains 14 residues. CDR1 and CDR2 from the germline V gene are MNHEY and SMNVEV (reference sequence).

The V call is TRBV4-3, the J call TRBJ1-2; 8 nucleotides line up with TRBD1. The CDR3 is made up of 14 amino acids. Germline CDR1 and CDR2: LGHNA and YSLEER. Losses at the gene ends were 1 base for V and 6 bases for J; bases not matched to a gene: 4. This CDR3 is CASSQVGQANGYTF. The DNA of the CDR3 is TGCGCCAGCAGCCAAGTGGGACAGGCGAATGGCTACACCTTC.

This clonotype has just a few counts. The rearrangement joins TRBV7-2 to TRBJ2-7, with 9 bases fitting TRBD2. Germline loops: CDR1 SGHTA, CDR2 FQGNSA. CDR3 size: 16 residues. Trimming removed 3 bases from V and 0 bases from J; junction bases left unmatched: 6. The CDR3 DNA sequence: TGTGCCAGCAGCTTGGTAGCGGGGGCCGCCTCCTACGAGCAGTACTTC. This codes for CASSLVAGAASYEQYF.

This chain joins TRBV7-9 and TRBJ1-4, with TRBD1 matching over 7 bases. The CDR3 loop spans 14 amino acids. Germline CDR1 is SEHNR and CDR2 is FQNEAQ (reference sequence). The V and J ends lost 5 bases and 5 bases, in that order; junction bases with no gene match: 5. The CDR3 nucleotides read TGTGCCAGCAGCCATGGACAGGCGAATGAAAAACTGTTTTTT. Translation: CASSHGQANEKLFF.

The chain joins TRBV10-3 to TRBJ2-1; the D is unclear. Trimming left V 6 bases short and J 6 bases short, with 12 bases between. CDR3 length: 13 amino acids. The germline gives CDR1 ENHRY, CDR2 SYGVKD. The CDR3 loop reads CAIRTGPSNEQFF. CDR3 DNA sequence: TGTGCCATCAGGACCGGTCCAAGCAATGAGCAGTTCTTC.

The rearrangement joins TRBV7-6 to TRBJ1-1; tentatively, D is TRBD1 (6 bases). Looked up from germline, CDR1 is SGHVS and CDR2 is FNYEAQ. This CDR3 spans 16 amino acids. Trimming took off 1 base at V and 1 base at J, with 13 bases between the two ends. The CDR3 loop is CASSLGGAQWNTEAFF. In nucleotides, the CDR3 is TGTGCCAGCAGCTTAGGGGGGGCGCAGTGGAACACTGAAGCTTTCTTT.

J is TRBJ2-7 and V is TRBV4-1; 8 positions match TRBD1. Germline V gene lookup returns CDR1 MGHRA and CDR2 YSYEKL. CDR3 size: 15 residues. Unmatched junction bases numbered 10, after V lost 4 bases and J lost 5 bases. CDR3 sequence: CASSLNQGARDEQYF. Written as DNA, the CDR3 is TGCGCCAGCAGCCTCAACCAGGGGGCGCGGGACGAGCAGTACTTC.

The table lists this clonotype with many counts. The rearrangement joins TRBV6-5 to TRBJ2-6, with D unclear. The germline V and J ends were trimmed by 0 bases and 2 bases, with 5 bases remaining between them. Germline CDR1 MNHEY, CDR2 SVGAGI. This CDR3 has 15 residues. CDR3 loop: CASSYSEPGANVLTF. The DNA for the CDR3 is TGTGCCAGCAGTTACTCAGAGCCTGGGGCCAACGTCCTGACTTTC.

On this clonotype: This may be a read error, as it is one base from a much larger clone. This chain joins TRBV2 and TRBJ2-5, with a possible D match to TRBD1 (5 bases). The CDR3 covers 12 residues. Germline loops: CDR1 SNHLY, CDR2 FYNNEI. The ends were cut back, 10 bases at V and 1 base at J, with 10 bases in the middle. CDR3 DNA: TGTGCCACCCAGACAGCCCAAGAGACCCAGTACTTC. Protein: CATQTAQETQYF.

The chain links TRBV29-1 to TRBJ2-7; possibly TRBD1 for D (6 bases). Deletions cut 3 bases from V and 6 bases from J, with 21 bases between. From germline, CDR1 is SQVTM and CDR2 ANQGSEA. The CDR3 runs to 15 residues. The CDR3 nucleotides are TGCAGCGTTGAGAGACTTGAACAGGGAAGGTCCGAGCAGTACTTC. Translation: CSVERLEQGRSEQYF.

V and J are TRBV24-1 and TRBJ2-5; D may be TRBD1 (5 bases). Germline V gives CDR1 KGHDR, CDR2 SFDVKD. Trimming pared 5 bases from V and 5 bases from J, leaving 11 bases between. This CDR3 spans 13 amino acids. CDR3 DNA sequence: TGTGCCACCAGTGGGGGCTCGTTGGAGACCCAGTACTTC. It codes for CATSGGSLETQYF.

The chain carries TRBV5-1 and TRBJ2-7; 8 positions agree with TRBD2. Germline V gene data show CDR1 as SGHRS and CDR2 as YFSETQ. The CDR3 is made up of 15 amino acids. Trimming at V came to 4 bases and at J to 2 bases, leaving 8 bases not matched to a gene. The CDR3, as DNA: TGCGCCAGCAGCGTCACTAGCGGCAATGCCTACGAGCAGTACTTC. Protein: CASSVTSGNAYEQYF.

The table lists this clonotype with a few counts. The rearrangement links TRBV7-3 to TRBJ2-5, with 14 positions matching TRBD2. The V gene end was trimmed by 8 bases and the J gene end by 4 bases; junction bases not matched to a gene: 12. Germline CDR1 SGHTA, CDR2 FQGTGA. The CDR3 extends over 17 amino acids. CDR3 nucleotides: TGTGCCAGCCCCCCACCGGGACTAGCGGGAGCGGGAGAGACCCAGTACTTC. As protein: CASPPPGLAGAGETQYF.

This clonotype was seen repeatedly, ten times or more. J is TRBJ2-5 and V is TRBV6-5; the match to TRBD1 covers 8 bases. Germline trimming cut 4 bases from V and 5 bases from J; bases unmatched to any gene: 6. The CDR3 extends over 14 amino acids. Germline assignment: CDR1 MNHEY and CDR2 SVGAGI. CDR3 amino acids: CASSSITGGETQYF. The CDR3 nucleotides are TGTGCCAGCAGTTCCATCACAGGGGGTGAGACCCAGTACTTC.

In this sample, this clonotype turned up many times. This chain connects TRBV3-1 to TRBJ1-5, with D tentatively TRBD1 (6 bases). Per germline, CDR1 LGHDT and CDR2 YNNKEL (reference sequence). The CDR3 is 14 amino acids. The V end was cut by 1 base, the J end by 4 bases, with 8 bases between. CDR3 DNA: TGTGCCAGCAGCCAAGCAGGGGTTAATCAGCCCCAGCATTTT. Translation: CASSQAGVNQPQHF. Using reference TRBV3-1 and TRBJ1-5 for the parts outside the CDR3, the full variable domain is DTAVSQTPKYLVTQMGNDKSIKCEQNLGHDTMYWYKQDSKKFLKIMFSYNNKELIINETVPNRFSPKSPDKAHLNLHINSLELGDSAVYFCASSQAGVNQPQHFGDGTRLSIL.

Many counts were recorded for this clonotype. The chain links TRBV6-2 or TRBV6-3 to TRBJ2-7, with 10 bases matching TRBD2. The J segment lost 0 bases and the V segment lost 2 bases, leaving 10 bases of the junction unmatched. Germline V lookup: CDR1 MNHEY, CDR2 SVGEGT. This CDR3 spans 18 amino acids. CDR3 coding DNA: TGTGCCAGCAGTTACCCCTCTTCTAGCGGGGGAAGCTCCTACGAGCAGTACTTC. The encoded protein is CASSYPSSSGGSSYEQYF.

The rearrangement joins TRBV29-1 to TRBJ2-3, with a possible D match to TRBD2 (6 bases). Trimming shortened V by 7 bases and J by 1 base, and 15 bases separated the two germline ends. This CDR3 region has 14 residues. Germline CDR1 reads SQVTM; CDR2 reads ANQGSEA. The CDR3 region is CSGQLRRGTDTQYF. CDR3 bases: TGCAGCGGGCAGCTCCGGAGGGGCACAGATACGCAGTATTTT.

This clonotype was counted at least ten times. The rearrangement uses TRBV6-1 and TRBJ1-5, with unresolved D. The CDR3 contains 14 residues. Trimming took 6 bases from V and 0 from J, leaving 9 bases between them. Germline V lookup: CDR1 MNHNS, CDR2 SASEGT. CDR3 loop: CASSVDVSNQPQHF. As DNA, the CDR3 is TGTGCCAGCAGCGTTGACGTTAGCAATCAGCCCCAGCATTTT.